The following is a T cell receptor beta chain sequence with its context. Its antigen is not identified. This sample is part of a study of cytomegalovirus exposure and HLA in healthy donors. The PCR employed 60 Vbeta primers together with 13 Jbeta primers. Profiled with immunoSEQ multiplex PCR; TCRdb holds only in-frame clones, not every one. The record lists under 250,000 clones, of which the ten most abundant hold more than 0.95%. Though probably carrying unrecorded immune exposures, donors were nominally healthy at sampling. Regarding the study as a whole: Among donors in an Asian-associated ancestry cluster, a later analysis reportedly found fewer N-insertions than the roughly 610-donor mean. The authors assumed roughly uniform sequencing depth across donors for presence/absence analyses. Being productive about 87% or about 30% of the time was typical of most TCR beta V segments in an earlier analysis.

The germline CDR1 and CDR2 sequences are MGHDK and SYGVNS. V lost 10 bases, J lost 2 bases, and 15 bases lay in between. The CDR3 length is 13 residues. This sequence joins TRBV25-1 and TRBJ2-7; perhaps TRBD2 as D (5 bases). The source material was PBMCs. The source is a girl aged 2-10 years in good health and CMV-seropositive. The CDR3 loop reads CATPRSGTYEQYF. In nucleotides, the CDR3 is TGTGCCACCCCGCGAAGCGGAACCTACGAGCAGTACTTC.